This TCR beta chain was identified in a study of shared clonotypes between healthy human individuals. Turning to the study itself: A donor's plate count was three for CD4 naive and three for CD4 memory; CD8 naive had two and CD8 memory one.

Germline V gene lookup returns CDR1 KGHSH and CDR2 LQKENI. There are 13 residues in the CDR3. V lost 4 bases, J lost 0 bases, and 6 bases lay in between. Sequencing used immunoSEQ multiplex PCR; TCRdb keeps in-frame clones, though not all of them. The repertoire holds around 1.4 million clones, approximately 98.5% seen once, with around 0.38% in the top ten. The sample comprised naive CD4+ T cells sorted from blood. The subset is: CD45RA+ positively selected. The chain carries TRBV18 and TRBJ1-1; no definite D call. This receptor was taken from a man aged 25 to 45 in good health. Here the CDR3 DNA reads TGTGCCAGCTCACAACCCATGAACACTGAAGCTTTCTTT. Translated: CASSQPMNTEAFF.